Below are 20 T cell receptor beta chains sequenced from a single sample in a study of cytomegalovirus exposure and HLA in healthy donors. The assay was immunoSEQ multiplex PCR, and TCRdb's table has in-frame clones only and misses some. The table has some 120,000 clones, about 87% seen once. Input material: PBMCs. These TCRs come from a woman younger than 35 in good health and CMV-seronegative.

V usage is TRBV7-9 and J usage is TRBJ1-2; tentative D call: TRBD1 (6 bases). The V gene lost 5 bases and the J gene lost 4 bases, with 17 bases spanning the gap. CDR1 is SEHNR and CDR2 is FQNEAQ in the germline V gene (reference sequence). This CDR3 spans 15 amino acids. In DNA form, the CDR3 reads TGTGCCAGCAGCCAGCTGAAGACAGGCCCCTATGGCTACACCTTC. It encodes CASSQLKTGPYGYTF.

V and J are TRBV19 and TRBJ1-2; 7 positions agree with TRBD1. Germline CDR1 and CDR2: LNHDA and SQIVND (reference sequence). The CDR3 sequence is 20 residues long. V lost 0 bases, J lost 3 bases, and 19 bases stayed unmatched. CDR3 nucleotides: TGTGCCAGTAGTATAGAGCTACCGGGACAGATACCCTTGTTTGACTATGGCTACACCTTC. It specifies CASSIELPGQIPLFDYGYTF.

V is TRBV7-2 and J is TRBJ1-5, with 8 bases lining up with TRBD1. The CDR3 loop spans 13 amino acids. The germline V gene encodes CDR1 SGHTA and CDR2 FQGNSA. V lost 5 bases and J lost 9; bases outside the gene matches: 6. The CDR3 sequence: CASSTQTGGPQHF. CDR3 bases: TGTGCCAGCAGCACACAAACAGGGGGGCCCCAGCATTTT.

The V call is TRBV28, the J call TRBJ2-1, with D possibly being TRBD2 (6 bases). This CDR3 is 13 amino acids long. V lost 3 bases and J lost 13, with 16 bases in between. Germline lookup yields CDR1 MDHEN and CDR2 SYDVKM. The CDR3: CASSFLGEVDQFF. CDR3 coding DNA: TGTGCCAGCAGTTTTTTGGGGGAGGTCGATCAGTTCTTC. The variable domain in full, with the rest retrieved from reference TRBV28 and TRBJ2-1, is DVKVTQSSRYLVKRTGEKVFLECVQDMDHENMFWYRQDPGLGLRLIYFSYDVKMKEKGDIPEGYSVSREKKERFSLILESASTNQTSMYLCASSFLGEVDQFFGPGTRLTVL.

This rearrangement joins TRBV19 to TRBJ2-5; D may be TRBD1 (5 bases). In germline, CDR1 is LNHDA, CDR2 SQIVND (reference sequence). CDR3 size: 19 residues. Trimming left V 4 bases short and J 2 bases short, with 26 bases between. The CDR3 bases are TGTGCCAGTAGTACGACCGACAAGGGGCCAACAACGACTCAAGAGACCCAGTACTTC. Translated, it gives CASSTTDKGPTTTQETQYF. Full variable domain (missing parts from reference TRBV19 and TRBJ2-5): DGGITQSPKYLFRKEGQNVTLSCEQNLNHDAMYWYRQDPGQGLRLIYYSQIVNDFQKGDIAEGYSVSREKKESFPLTVTSAQKNPTAFYLCASSTTDKGPTTTQETQYFGPGTRLLVL.

CDR3 sequence reads: CASRGQYTGELFF. For the CDR3, the DNA is TGTGCCAGCAGGGGACAGTACACCGGGGAGCTGTTTTTT. The chain has TRBV28 and TRBJ2-2, with 7 bases matching TRBD1. Unmatched junction bases numbered 1, after V lost 6 bases and J lost 3 bases. Germline CDR1 reads MDHEN; CDR2 reads SYDVKM. This CDR3 spans 13 amino acids.

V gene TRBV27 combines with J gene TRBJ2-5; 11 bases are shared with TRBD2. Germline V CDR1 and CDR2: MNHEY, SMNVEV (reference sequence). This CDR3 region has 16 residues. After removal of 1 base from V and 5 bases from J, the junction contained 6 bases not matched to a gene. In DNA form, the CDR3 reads TGTGCCAGCAGTTTATTAGGGACTAGCGGCGGGGAGACCCAGTACTTC. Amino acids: CASSLLGTSGGETQYF.

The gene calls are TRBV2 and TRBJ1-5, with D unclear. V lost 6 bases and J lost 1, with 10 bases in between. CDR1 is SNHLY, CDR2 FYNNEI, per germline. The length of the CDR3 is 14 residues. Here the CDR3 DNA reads TGTGCCAGCAGCCCTGGAGTGAGCAATCAGCCCCAGCATTTT. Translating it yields CASSPGVSNQPQHF.

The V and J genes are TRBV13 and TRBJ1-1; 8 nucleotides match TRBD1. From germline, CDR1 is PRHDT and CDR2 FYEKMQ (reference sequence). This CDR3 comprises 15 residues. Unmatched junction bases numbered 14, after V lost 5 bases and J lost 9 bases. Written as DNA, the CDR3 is TGTGCCAGCAGCCTGATGAGGGCGGACAGGGCAAAAGCTTTCTTT. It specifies CASSLMRADRAKAFF.

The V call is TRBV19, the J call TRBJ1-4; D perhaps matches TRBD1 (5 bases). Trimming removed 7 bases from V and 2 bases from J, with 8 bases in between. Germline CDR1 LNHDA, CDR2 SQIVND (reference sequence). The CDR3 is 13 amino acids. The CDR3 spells CASTRGTNEKLFF. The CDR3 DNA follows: TGTGCCAGTACGCGGGGGACTAATGAAAAACTGTTTTTT.

The CDR3 bases are TGCAGCGCTTGGACAGGGGGCGCAGATACGCAGTATTTT. Translation: CSAWTGGADTQYF. The rearrangement joins TRBV29-1 to TRBJ2-3, with 11 bases lining up with TRBD1. CDR1 SQVTM and CDR2 ANQGSEA come from the germline V gene. The CDR3 spans 13 residues. V shed 7 bases, J shed 4 bases, and the junction held 4 bases outside the gene matches.

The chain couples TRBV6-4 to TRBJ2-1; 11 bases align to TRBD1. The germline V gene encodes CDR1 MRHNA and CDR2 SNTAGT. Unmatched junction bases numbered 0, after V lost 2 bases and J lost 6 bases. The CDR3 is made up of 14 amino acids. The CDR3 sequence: CASSDGTGGNEQFF. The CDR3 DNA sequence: TGTGCCAGCAGTGACGGGACAGGGGGCAATGAGCAGTTCTTC.

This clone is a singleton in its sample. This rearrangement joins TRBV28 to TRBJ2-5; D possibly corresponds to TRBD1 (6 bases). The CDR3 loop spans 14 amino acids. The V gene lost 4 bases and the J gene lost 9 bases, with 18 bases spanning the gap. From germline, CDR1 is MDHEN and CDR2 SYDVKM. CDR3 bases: TGTGCCAGCAGTTGGGGTACAGGGTATCGAGCCCAGTACTTC. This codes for CASSWGTGYRAQYF.

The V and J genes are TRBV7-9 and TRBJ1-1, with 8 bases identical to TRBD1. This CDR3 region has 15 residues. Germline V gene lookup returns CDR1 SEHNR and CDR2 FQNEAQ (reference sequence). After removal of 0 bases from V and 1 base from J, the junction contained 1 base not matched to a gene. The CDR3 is CASSLADRANTEAFF. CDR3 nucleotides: TGTGCCAGCAGCTTAGCGGACAGGGCGAACACTGAAGCTTTCTTT.

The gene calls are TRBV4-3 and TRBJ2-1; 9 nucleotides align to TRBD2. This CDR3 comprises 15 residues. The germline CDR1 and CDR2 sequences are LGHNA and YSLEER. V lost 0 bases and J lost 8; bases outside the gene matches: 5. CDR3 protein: CASSQDLAGKDEQFF. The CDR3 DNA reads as TGCGCCAGCAGCCAAGATCTAGCGGGAAAGGATGAGCAGTTCTTC.

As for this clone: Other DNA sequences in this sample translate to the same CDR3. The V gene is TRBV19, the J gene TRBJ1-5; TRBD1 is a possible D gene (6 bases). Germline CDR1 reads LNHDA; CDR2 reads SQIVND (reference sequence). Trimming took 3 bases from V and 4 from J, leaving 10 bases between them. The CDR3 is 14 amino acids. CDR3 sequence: CASSIVGANQPQHF. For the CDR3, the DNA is TGTGCCAGTAGTATCGTGGGGGCTAATCAGCCCCAGCATTTT.

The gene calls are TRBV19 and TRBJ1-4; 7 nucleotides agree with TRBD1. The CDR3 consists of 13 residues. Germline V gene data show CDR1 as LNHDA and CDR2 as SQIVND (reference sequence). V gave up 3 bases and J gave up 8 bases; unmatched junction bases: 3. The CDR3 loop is CASSIRGQEKLFF. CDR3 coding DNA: TGTGCCAGTAGTATTAGGGGGCAAGAAAAACTGTTTTTT.

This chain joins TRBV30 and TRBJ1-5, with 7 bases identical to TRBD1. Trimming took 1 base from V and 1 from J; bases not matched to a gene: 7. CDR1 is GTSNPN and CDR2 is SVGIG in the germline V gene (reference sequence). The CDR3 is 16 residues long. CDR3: CAWSGDRAGSNQPQHF. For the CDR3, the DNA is TGTGCCTGGAGTGGCGACAGGGCGGGAAGCAATCAGCCCCAGCATTTT.

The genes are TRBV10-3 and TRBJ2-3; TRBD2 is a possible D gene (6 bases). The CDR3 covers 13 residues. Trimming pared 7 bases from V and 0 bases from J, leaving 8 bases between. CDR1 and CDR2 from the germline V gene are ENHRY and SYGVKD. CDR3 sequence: CAITAGSTDTQYF. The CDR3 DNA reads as TGTGCCATCACGGCGGGGAGCACAGATACGCAGTATTTT.

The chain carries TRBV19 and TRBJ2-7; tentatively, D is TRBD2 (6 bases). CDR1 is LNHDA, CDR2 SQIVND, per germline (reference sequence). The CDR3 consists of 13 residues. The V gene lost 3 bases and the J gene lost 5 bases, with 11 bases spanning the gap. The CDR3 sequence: CASSIGGKDEQYF. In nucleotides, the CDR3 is TGTGCCAGTAGTATCGGGGGAAAGGACGAGCAGTACTTC.